The 29 T cell receptor beta chains presented below share a single source sample, sequenced in a study of T cells in Graves' hyperthyroidism and ophthalmopathy. Amplified regions were TCR beta CDR3 sequences from RNA transcripts. HTBI primers were employed in a first-round RT-PCR of the TCR CDR3. TCRdb processed the multiplex PCR reads anew with MiXCR; each CDR3 protein has one entry. The data contain hundreds of thousands of distinct CDR3 sequences, about 15% of them singletons. What was sequenced was blood. Source of these receptors: a woman aged 40 to 50 with Graves' ophthalmopathy.

This clonotype was found many times. CDR3 residues: CASSYYRRGGDYGYTF. CDR3 in DNA: TGTGCCAGCAGTTACTATAGGAGGGGCGGGGACTATGGCTACACCTTC. The gene calls are TRBV6-5 and TRBJ1-2; TRBD1 might be the D (5 bases). This CDR3 region has 16 residues. The V gene's germline CDR1 is MNHEY and CDR2 SVGAGI. Trimming cost V 1 base and J 3 bases, with 15 bases left between them.

This clonotype was seen only a few times. The chain couples TRBV27 to TRBJ2-7; weak D call: TRBD1 (6 bases). The V gene lost 2 bases and the J gene lost 0 bases, with 14 bases spanning the gap. Germline CDR1 reads MNHEY; CDR2 reads SMNVEV (reference sequence). The CDR3 consists of 16 residues. The CDR3 sequence is CASSLRWDTYSYEQYF. CDR3 bases: TGTGCCAGCAGTTTAAGGTGGGACACCTACTCCTACGAGCAGTACTTC.

This clonotype was seen a few times. J is TRBJ1-1 and V is TRBV4-3; 11 bases fit TRBD1. This CDR3 comprises 15 residues. After removal of 2 bases from V and 8 bases from J, the junction contained 7 bases not matched to a gene. The germline CDR1 and CDR2 sequences are LGHNA and YSLEER. The CDR3, as DNA: TGCGCCAGCAGCCAAAAGGACAGGGGGCTAGCGGAAGCTTTCTTT. It specifies CASSQKDRGLAEAFF.

The J gene is TRBJ2-4, the V gene TRBV28, with TRBD1 matching 7 bases. This CDR3 is 16 amino acids long. The junction had 10 bases not matched to a gene; V was cut back by 1 base and J by 7 bases. Germline loops: CDR1 MDHEN, CDR2 SYDVKM. CDR3 region: CASSLSGQAGGNIQYF. In DNA form, the CDR3 reads TGTGCCAGCAGTTTATCCGGACAGGCCGGAGGCAACATTCAGTACTTC.

This clonotype was seen more than once but under ten times. The chain uses TRBV11-2 and TRBJ1-6, with 7 bases fitting TRBD1. This CDR3 contains 15 residues. The ends lost 5 bases at V and 4 bases at J; junction bases unmatched: 5. The germline V gene has CDR1 SGHAT and CDR2 FQNNGV. Written as DNA, the CDR3 is TGTGCCAGCAGCGCTACGACAGGGTATAATTCACCCCTCCACTTT. Its translation is CASSATTGYNSPLHF.

There are a few counts of this clonotype. The V call is TRBV28, the J call TRBJ2-7; D assignment may be TRBD1 or TRBD2 (5 bases each). Germline V lookup: CDR1 MDHEN, CDR2 SYDVKM. The V end lost 4 bases, the J end lost 3 bases, and 13 bases lay between the germline ends. The CDR3 totals 14 residues. CDR3 region: CASSSAREIYEQYF. Here the CDR3 DNA reads TGTGCCAGCAGTTCCGCCAGGGAGATCTACGAGCAGTACTTC.

In this sample, this clonotype turned up many times. The gene calls are TRBV20-1 and TRBJ2-7; D is ambiguous. V was shortened by 0 bases and J by 5 bases, with 14 bases between the two germline ends. Per the germline V gene, CDR1 is DFQATT and CDR2 is SNEGSKA (reference sequence). This CDR3 comprises 14 residues. CDR3 nucleotide sequence: TGCAGTGCTAGAGATATCCGGGTTCTGCACGAGCAGTACTTC. As protein: CSARDIRVLHEQYF.

This clonotype was counted many times. This sequence joins TRBV11-2 and TRBJ2-2; D is possibly TRBD2 (6 bases). The CDR3 is 17 amino acids. V lost 4 bases to trimming and J lost 3 bases, with 18 bases between them. Germline V CDR1 and CDR2: SGHAT, FQNNGV. The CDR3 sequence: CASSSLGGAGYTGELFF. The CDR3 bases are TGTGCCAGCAGCTCCCTGGGGGGTGCGGGATACACCGGGGAGCTGTTTTTT.

This clonotype was observed many times. The rearrangement joins TRBV7-9 to TRBJ1-2; 10 nucleotides line up with TRBD1. V was pared by 2 bases and J by 6 bases, with 3 bases of the junction left unmatched. Germline V lookup: CDR1 SEHNR, CDR2 FQNEAQ (reference sequence). The CDR3 runs 14 residues. This CDR3 is CASSLRGQGNGYTF. The CDR3, as DNA: TGTGCCAGCAGCTTACGGGGACAGGGGAATGGCTACACCTTC.

In this sample, this clonotype turned up many times. The DNA of the CDR3 is TGTGCCAGCAGTTACTCGTCACCGGGACTACAAGAGACCCAGTACTTC. Translating gives CASSYSSPGLQETQYF. This chain connects TRBV6-5 to TRBJ2-5, with TRBD2 matching over 7 bases. Germline V lookup: CDR1 MNHEY, CDR2 SVGAGI. The length of the CDR3 is 16 residues. J lost 2 bases, V lost 0 bases, and 6 bases had no gene match.

The V and J genes are TRBV5-1 and TRBJ2-7, with 12 positions matching TRBD1. The CDR3 extends over 16 amino acids. Germline V CDR1 and CDR2: SGHRS, YFSETQ. V gave up 0 bases and J gave up 6 bases; unmatched junction bases: 7. The CDR3 sequence is CASSLASGTGGSEQYF. CDR3 bases: TGCGCCAGCAGCTTGGCCTCAGGGACAGGGGGCTCCGAGCAGTACTTC.

This clonotype was seen at least ten times. The V and J genes are TRBV7-8 and TRBJ1-1; D not resolved. CDR1 SGHVS and CDR2 FQNEAQ come from the germline V gene. The V end lost 5 bases, the J end lost 0 bases, and 13 bases lay between the germline ends. The CDR3 has 15 residues. This CDR3 is CASSQRVPMNTEAFF. In DNA, the CDR3 is TGTGCCAGCAGCCAACGCGTTCCCATGAACACTGAAGCTTTCTTT. Complete variable domain (other parts from reference TRBV7-8 and TRBJ1-1): GAGVSQSPRYKVAKRGQDVALRCDPISGHVSLFWYQQALGQGPEFLTYFQNEAQLDKSGLPSDRFFAERPEGSVSTLKIQRTQQEDSAVYLCASSQRVPMNTEAFFGQGTRLTVV.

J is TRBJ2-7 and V is TRBV6-1; 9 bases are a match to TRBD1. Germline trimming cut 7 bases from V and 6 bases from J; bases unmatched to any gene: 7. The V gene's germline CDR1 is MNHNS and CDR2 SASEGT. The CDR3 spans 13 residues. CDR3 sequence reads: CASNRDRAGEQYF. CDR3 nucleotides: TGTGCCAGCAACAGGGACAGGGCCGGCGAGCAGTACTTC.

This clonotype showed up many times. The chain uses TRBV11-1 and TRBJ1-2; D unresolved. Germline V lookup: CDR1 SGHAT, CDR2 FQDESV (reference sequence). The V end lost 5 bases, the J end lost 6 bases, and 28 bases lay between the germline ends. The CDR3 contains 18 residues. The CDR3 region has the DNA TGTGCCAGCAGCCCTATCCTCCTGTTGGAGAGCGACCATCATGGCTACACCTTC. Translation: CASSPILLLESDHHGYTF.

This clonotype was counted ten times or more. The rearrangement joins TRBV20-1 to TRBJ2-7; D assignment may be TRBD1 or TRBD2 (6 bases each). V dropped 0 bases and J dropped 3 bases, with 15 bases sitting between them. Per germline, CDR1 DFQATT and CDR2 SNEGSKA (reference sequence). The CDR3 has 15 amino acids. The CDR3 bases are TGCAGTGCTAGAGATCTACGGCGGGACAACTACGAGCAGTACTTC. This gives the protein CSARDLRRDNYEQYF.

This clonotype appeared many times. The chain uses TRBV9 and TRBJ2-7; 7 bases agree with TRBD2. This CDR3 contains 15 residues. Germline CDR1 reads SGDLS; CDR2 reads YYNGEE. The trim removed 4 bases at V and 2 bases at J, leaving 9 bases unmatched. The CDR3 spells CASSPFSSGAYEQYF. In nucleotides, the CDR3 is TGTGCCAGCAGCCCTTTCTCTAGCGGAGCCTACGAGCAGTACTTC.

Many counts were recorded for this clonotype. The V gene is TRBV6-1, the J gene TRBJ1-1; 8 bases are shared with TRBD1. Germline lookup yields CDR1 MNHNS and CDR2 SASEGT. The ends lost 3 bases at V and 11 bases at J; junction bases unmatched: 8. The CDR3 extends over 13 amino acids. CDR3 region: CASSDTDRGEAFF. The CDR3 DNA follows: TGTGCCAGCAGTGACACCGACAGGGGTGAGGCTTTCTTT.

This clonotype was observed many times. This sequence joins TRBV7-2 and TRBJ1-2; 8 nucleotides match TRBD1. V trimming: 3 bases; J trimming: 8 bases; junction bases outside the gene matches: 8. CDR1 SGHTA and CDR2 FQGNSA come from the germline V gene. The CDR3 sequence is 14 residues long. CDR3 residues: CASSFSGGARGYTF. CDR3 DNA: TGTGCCAGCAGCTTCTCAGGGGGCGCGAGGGGCTACACCTTC.

Note on this clonotype: A much larger clone sits a single nucleotide away, making a read error possible. The rearrangement joins TRBV6-2 or TRBV6-3 to TRBJ1-2, with unresolved D. CDR3 length: 13 amino acids. The germline CDR1 and CDR2 sequences are MNHEY and SVGEGT. The CDR3 DNA sequence: TGTGCCAGCAGTTACGGGTTCCGGGATGGCTACGCCTTC. This codes for CASSYGFRDGYAF.

This clonotype has more than one count but fewer than ten. The chain has TRBV25-1 and TRBJ1-5; TRBD1 might be the D (5 bases). The CDR3 consists of 13 residues. Trimming left V 2 bases short and J 7 bases short, with 9 bases between. From germline, CDR1 is MGHDK and CDR2 SYGVNS. This CDR3 is CASSELGAQPQHF. The CDR3, as DNA: TGTGCCAGCAGTGAACTCGGGGCCCAGCCCCAGCATTTT.

This chain joins TRBV11-2 and TRBJ2-7; no reliable D call. CDR1 and CDR2 (germline): SGHAT, FQNNGV. The V end lost 1 base, the J end lost 0 bases, and 10 bases lay between the germline ends. The CDR3 spans 15 residues. CDR3 loop: CASSLVQESSYEQYF. In nucleotides, the CDR3 is TGTGCCAGCAGCTTAGTCCAGGAAAGCTCCTACGAGCAGTACTTC.

This clonotype showed up many times. J is TRBJ2-2 and V is TRBV12-3 or TRBV12-4; D is possibly TRBD1 (6 bases). V lost 3 bases and J 1 base, leaving 12 bases between the germline ends. This CDR3 has 16 amino acids. DNA for the CDR3: TGTGCCAGCAGTTTGCAGGGGTATCTGAACACCGGGGAGCTGTTTTTT. As protein: CASSLQGYLNTGELFF.

This chain uses TRBV10-3 with TRBJ1-5, with D maybe TRBD1 (5 bases). The germline V gene has CDR1 ENHRY and CDR2 SYGVKD. CDR3 length equals 16 residues. The V end lost 3 bases, the J end lost 0 bases, and 12 bases lay between the germline ends. The CDR3 loop reads CAISEVWGYSNQPQHF. The CDR3, as DNA: TGTGCCATCAGTGAAGTGTGGGGGTATAGCAATCAGCCCCAGCATTTT.

This clonotype has just a few counts. This chain joins TRBV28 and TRBJ2-7, with D unclear. Germline values: CDR1 MDHEN, CDR2 SYDVKM. Trimming left V 5 bases short and J 3 bases short, with 17 bases between. The CDR3 loop spans 15 amino acids. Here the CDR3 reads CASSVSRSLIYEQYF. The DNA of the CDR3 is TGTGCCAGCAGTGTGAGTCGGTCCCTTATCTACGAGCAGTACTTC.

This clonotype was observed many times. The chain combines TRBV11-2 with TRBJ2-2; no clear D. The CDR3 covers 14 residues. V lost 5 bases to trimming and J lost 8 bases, with 15 bases between them. The germline gives CDR1 SGHAT, CDR2 FQNNGV. The CDR3 coding sequence is TGTGCCAGCAGCCACCCGGACGGATATGGGGAGCTGTTTTTT. It translates to CASSHPDGYGELFF.

This clonotype was counted at least ten times. The chain carries TRBV6-4 and TRBJ2-7; TRBD1 matches 10 bases. There are 18 residues in the CDR3. J was trimmed by 3 bases and V by 6 bases; bases with no gene match: 17. Germline-derived CDR1 and CDR2 are MRHNA and SNTAGT. The chain's CDR3 is CASRAGTGELARHYEQYF. The CDR3 DNA is TGTGCCAGCAGAGCCGGGACAGGGGAACTCGCGCGACACTACGAGCAGTACTTC.

This chain links TRBV6-2 or TRBV6-3 with TRBJ1-2; D uncertain. V was pared by 2 bases and J by 5 bases, with 12 bases between. The CDR3 contains 14 residues. Germline lookup yields CDR1 MNHEY and CDR2 SVGEGT. This CDR3 reads CASSYGSTAYGYTF. The CDR3 nucleotides read TGTGCCAGCAGTTACGGTTCGACTGCATATGGCTACACCTTC.

V usage is TRBV20-1 and J usage is TRBJ2-5, with 8 nucleotides matching TRBD2. Trimming at V came to 0 bases and at J to 1 base, leaving 7 bases not matched to a gene. Germline V gives CDR1 DFQATT, CDR2 SNEGSKA (reference sequence). The CDR3 totals 16 residues. CDR3 residues: CSARDSTSGTQETQYF. The CDR3 DNA reads as TGCAGTGCTAGAGATAGCACTAGCGGCACCCAAGAGACCCAGTACTTC.

The V and J genes are TRBV12-3 or TRBV12-4 and TRBJ2-2; 7 bases fit TRBD1. The V gene end was trimmed by 5 bases and the J gene end by 3 bases; junction bases not matched to a gene: 3. The CDR3 length is 14 residues. CDR3 sequence: CASSGGQDTGELFF. In nucleotides, the CDR3 is TGTGCCAGCAGTGGAGGACAGGACACCGGGGAGCTGTTTTTT.